This is a list of T cell receptor beta chains from one sample in a study of shared clonotypes between healthy human individuals. Assay: immunoSEQ multiplex PCR; the TCRdb copy retains only in-frame clones and omits some. The data show 100,000 to 130,000 clones, around 68% seen once. Sequencing was performed on memory CD8+ T cells sorted from blood. The receptors were gathered from a woman in her twenties or thirties in good health. Each CDR3 is given with its conserved first and last residue. Each record gives: CDR3 length, clone size, J gene, D gene, V gene, CDR3 protein, CDR3 DNA. A D gene is named only where the DNA matches it firmly. Clone size appears in some rows only: once, few, many, or a class for an expanded clone.

cdr3_length: 14
clone_size: -
j_call: TRBJ1-3
d_call: -
v_call: TRBV5-4
cdr3_aa: CASSLGQGWNTIYF
cdr3_nt: TGTGCCAGCAGCTTGGGGCAGGGATGGAACACCATATATTTT

cdr3_length: 14
clone_size: -
j_call: TRBJ1-1
d_call: TRBD1
v_call: TRBV29-1
cdr3_aa: CSAADRGMNTEAFF
cdr3_nt: TGCAGCGCCGCAGACAGGGGGATGAACACTGAAGCTTTCTTT

cdr3_length: 13
clone_size: -
j_call: TRBJ2-7
d_call: -
v_call: TRBV27
cdr3_aa: CASSLIGPYEQYF
cdr3_nt: TGTGCCAGCAGTTTGATAGGTCCCTACGAGCAGTACTTC

cdr3_length: 9
clone_size: -
j_call: TRBJ2-1
d_call: -
v_call: TRBV2
cdr3_aa: CASLGGQFF
cdr3_nt: TGTGCCAGCCTCGGAGGGCAGTTCTTC

cdr3_length: 14
clone_size: -
j_call: TRBJ2-7
d_call: TRBD1
v_call: TRBV6-1
cdr3_aa: CASSTSGTAYEQYF
cdr3_nt: TGTGCCAGCAGCACCTCCGGGACAGCTTACGAGCAGTACTTC

cdr3_length: 14
clone_size: many
j_call: TRBJ1-2
d_call: -
v_call: TRBV6-1
cdr3_aa: CASSTDDTHYGYTF
cdr3_nt: TGTGCCAGCAGTACCGACGACACCCACTATGGCTACACCTTC

cdr3_length: 14
clone_size: -
j_call: TRBJ2-1
d_call: -
v_call: TRBV30
cdr3_aa: CAWSVTLGGNEQFF
cdr3_nt: TGTGCCTGGAGTGTAACCCTGGGGGGCAATGAGCAGTTCTTC

cdr3_length: 13
clone_size: -
j_call: TRBJ2-7
d_call: -
v_call: TRBV2
cdr3_aa: CARAGTRRDEQYF
cdr3_nt: TGTGCCAGAGCAGGAACGCGGCGGGACGAGCAGTACTTC

cdr3_length: 13
clone_size: many
j_call: TRBJ2-1
d_call: -
v_call: TRBV6-1
cdr3_aa: CASSDFRPNEQFF
cdr3_nt: TGTGCCAGCAGTGATTTCAGACCCAATGAGCAGTTCTTC

cdr3_length: 15
clone_size: many
j_call: TRBJ1-5
d_call: -
v_call: TRBV6-6
cdr3_aa: CASSPDLYSNQPQHF
cdr3_nt: TGTGCCAGCAGTCCGGACTTGTATAGCAATCAGCCCCAGCATTTT

cdr3_length: 13
clone_size: -
j_call: TRBJ2-5
d_call: -
v_call: TRBV5-4
cdr3_aa: CASSLAEAETQYF
cdr3_nt: TGTGCCAGCAGCTTGGCCGAGGCGGAGACCCAGTACTTC

cdr3_length: 14
clone_size: -
j_call: TRBJ2-1
d_call: TRBD2
v_call: TRBV14
cdr3_aa: CASSQDFGGSPQFF
cdr3_nt: TGTGCCAGCAGCCAAGATTTCGGCGGGAGTCCTCAGTTCTTC

cdr3_length: 14
clone_size: -
j_call: TRBJ2-3
d_call: TRBD2
v_call: TRBV9
cdr3_aa: CASSVGGGSDTQYF
cdr3_nt: TGTGCCAGCAGCGTAGGAGGCGGGAGCGATACGCAGTATTTT

cdr3_length: 15
clone_size: -
j_call: TRBJ2-7
d_call: TRBD1
v_call: TRBV5-4
cdr3_aa: CASSFGQGRAYEQYF
cdr3_nt: TGTGCCAGCAGTTTCGGACAGGGGAGAGCCTACGAGCAGTACTTC

cdr3_length: 13
clone_size: -
j_call: TRBJ1-2
d_call: -
v_call: TRBV2
cdr3_aa: CASSGAFNYGYTF
cdr3_nt: TGTGCCAGCAGTGGGGCATTTAACTATGGCTACACCTTC

cdr3_length: 17
clone_size: -
j_call: TRBJ2-3
d_call: -
v_call: TRBV5-1
cdr3_aa: CASSLGVRGRIPDTQYF
cdr3_nt: TGCGCCAGCAGCTTGGGCGTTCGGGGGCGAATCCCAGATACGCAGTATTTT

cdr3_length: 13
clone_size: -
j_call: TRBJ1-1
d_call: -
v_call: TRBV7-9
cdr3_aa: CASSLRAYTEAFF
cdr3_nt: TGTGCCAGCAGTTTAAGGGCTTACACTGAAGCTTTCTTT

cdr3_length: 14
clone_size: -
j_call: TRBJ2-7
d_call: -
v_call: TRBV7-2
cdr3_aa: CASSPRSYEYEQYF
cdr3_nt: TGTGCCAGCAGCCCCCGAAGCTACGAATACGAGCAGTACTTC

cdr3_length: 12
clone_size: -
j_call: TRBJ2-7
d_call: -
v_call: TRBV28
cdr3_aa: CASSSSLSEQYF
cdr3_nt: TGTGCCAGCAGTTCTAGCCTGAGCGAGCAGTACTTC

cdr3_length: 17
clone_size: -
j_call: TRBJ2-7
d_call: TRBD1
v_call: TRBV27
cdr3_aa: CASSLSGTGMEGYEQYF
cdr3_nt: TGTGCCAGCAGTTTATCGGGGACAGGGATGGAGGGCTACGAGCAGTACTTC

cdr3_length: 14
clone_size: few
j_call: TRBJ2-7
d_call: TRBD1
v_call: TRBV25-1
cdr3_aa: CASSGGDREYEQYF
cdr3_nt: TGTGCCAGCAGTGGGGGGGACAGGGAGTACGAGCAGTACTTC

cdr3_length: 19
clone_size: -
j_call: TRBJ2-7
d_call: TRBD2
v_call: TRBV2
cdr3_aa: CASIGLAGGPEKKSYEQYF
cdr3_nt: TGTGCCAGCATCGGACTAGCGGGAGGGCCCGAAAAAAAATCCTACGAGCAGTACTTC

cdr3_length: 14
clone_size: -
j_call: TRBJ1-6
d_call: -
v_call: TRBV19
cdr3_aa: CASSTGTGNSPLHF
cdr3_nt: TGTGCCAGTAGTACGGGGACGGGTAATTCACCCCTCCACTTT

cdr3_length: 17
clone_size: -
j_call: TRBJ2-1
d_call: TRBD2
v_call: TRBV4-1
cdr3_aa: CASSQVGRRGSGNEQFF
cdr3_nt: TGCGCCAGCAGCCAAGTTGGTCGTCGCGGGAGCGGCAATGAGCAGTTCTTC

cdr3_length: 12
clone_size: -
j_call: TRBJ2-7
d_call: -
v_call: TRBV5-1
cdr3_aa: CASSVTSYEQYF
cdr3_nt: TGCGCCAGCAGCGTGACCTCCTACGAGCAGTACTTC

cdr3_length: 16
clone_size: -
j_call: TRBJ1-2
d_call: -
v_call: TRBV18
cdr3_aa: CASSPLTGIANYGYTF
cdr3_nt: TGTGCCAGCTCACCCTTGACAGGAATAGCTAACTATGGCTACACCTTC

cdr3_length: 15
clone_size: -
j_call: TRBJ2-7
d_call: TRBD2
v_call: TRBV11-2
cdr3_aa: CASSWTSGTGYEQYF
cdr3_nt: TGTGCCAGCAGCTGGACCAGCGGGACGGGTTACGAGCAGTACTTC

cdr3_length: 17
clone_size: once
j_call: TRBJ2-7
d_call: -
v_call: TRBV7-9
cdr3_aa: CASSLGGRTENSYEQYF
cdr3_nt: TGTGCCAGCAGCTTAGGGGGGAGGACAGAAAACTCCTACGAGCAGTACTTC

cdr3_length: 17
clone_size: -
j_call: TRBJ2-3
d_call: TRBD2
v_call: TRBV7-9
cdr3_aa: CASSFNGRADGRDTQYF
cdr3_nt: TGTGCCAGCAGCTTTAACGGGAGGGCCGATGGCCGGGATACGCAGTATTTT

cdr3_length: 14
clone_size: -
j_call: TRBJ2-1
d_call: TRBD2
v_call: TRBV28
cdr3_aa: CASSSSGTYNEQFF
cdr3_nt: TGTGCCAGCAGTTCTAGCGGGACCTACAATGAGCAGTTCTTC

cdr3_length: 15
clone_size: -
j_call: TRBJ2-3
d_call: TRBD1
v_call: TRBV19
cdr3_aa: CASSRVTGSTDTQYF
cdr3_nt: TGTGCCAGTAGTAGAGTGACAGGGAGCACAGATACGCAGTATTTT

cdr3_length: 12
clone_size: -
j_call: TRBJ2-3
d_call: -
v_call: TRBV5-4
cdr3_aa: CASSLAADTQYF
cdr3_nt: TGTGCCAGCAGCTTGGCGGCAGATACGCAGTATTTT

cdr3_length: 14
clone_size: many
j_call: TRBJ1-5
d_call: TRBD1
v_call: TRBV6-5
cdr3_aa: CASRAGTGGQPQHF
cdr3_nt: TGTGCCAGCAGGGCCGGGACAGGGGGCCAGCCCCAGCATTTT

cdr3_length: 14
clone_size: -
j_call: TRBJ1-2
d_call: -
v_call: TRBV10-3
cdr3_aa: CAIKAKGPQNGYTF
cdr3_nt: TGTGCCATCAAAGCAAAGGGACCCCAAAATGGCTACACCTTC

cdr3_length: 14
clone_size: -
j_call: TRBJ2-7
d_call: -
v_call: TRBV18
cdr3_aa: CASSSGTATYEQYF
cdr3_nt: TGTGCCAGCTCATCCGGGACGGCGACCTACGAGCAGTACTTC

cdr3_length: 16
clone_size: -
j_call: TRBJ2-7
d_call: -
v_call: TRBV6-5
cdr3_aa: CASSSLSLANSYEQYF
cdr3_nt: TGTGCCAGCAGTTCCCTTAGTCTAGCGAACTCCTACGAGCAGTACTTC

cdr3_length: 14
clone_size: few
j_call: TRBJ2-5
d_call: -
v_call: TRBV9
cdr3_aa: CASSVGGSGETQYF
cdr3_nt: TGTGCCAGCAGCGTTGGGGGGTCGGGCGAGACCCAGTACTTC

cdr3_length: 18
clone_size: -
j_call: TRBJ2-5
d_call: -
v_call: TRBV7-9
cdr3_aa: CASSSTRGGTVFQETQYF
cdr3_nt: TGTGCCAGCAGCTCAACCCGGGGCGGGACAGTCTTTCAAGAGACCCAGTACTTC

cdr3_length: 16
clone_size: many
j_call: TRBJ1-4
d_call: -
v_call: TRBV28
cdr3_aa: CASSLGVAGANEKLFF
cdr3_nt: TGTGCCAGCAGTTTGGGGGTGGCAGGGGCTAATGAAAAACTGTTTTTT

cdr3_length: 16
clone_size: many
j_call: TRBJ2-6
d_call: TRBD1
v_call: TRBV19
cdr3_aa: CASSNTGGSGANVLTF
cdr3_nt: TGTGCCAGTTCTAATACAGGGGGCTCTGGGGCCAACGTCCTGACTTTC

cdr3_length: 15
clone_size: -
j_call: TRBJ2-3
d_call: -
v_call: TRBV5-5
cdr3_aa: CASSPSRILPDTQYF
cdr3_nt: TGTGCCAGCAGCCCATCCCGAATTCTTCCAGATACGCAGTATTTT

cdr3_length: 14
clone_size: -
j_call: TRBJ2-1
d_call: TRBD2
v_call: TRBV7-9
cdr3_aa: CASSPTSGWVEQFF
cdr3_nt: TGTGCCAGCAGCCCGACTAGCGGGTGGGTTGAGCAGTTCTTC

cdr3_length: 15
clone_size: -
j_call: TRBJ2-3
d_call: TRBD1
v_call: TRBV6-1
cdr3_aa: CASSDRDRVTDTQYF
cdr3_nt: TGTGCCAGCAGTGACAGAGACAGGGTGACAGATACGCAGTATTTT

cdr3_length: 16
clone_size: -
j_call: TRBJ2-7
d_call: -
v_call: TRBV29-1
cdr3_aa: CSVVSQASPNRDEQYF
cdr3_nt: TGCAGCGTTGTTTCTCAGGCCAGCCCTAACAGGGACGAGCAGTACTTC